A selection of T cell receptor beta chains follows, all from one sample in a study of T cell repertoires in cytomegalovirus infection. MiXCR, applied by TCRdb to the reads, yields one record per CDR3 protein. The sample has 250,000 or so distinct CDR3 sequences, approximately 15% seen once; the top ten hold less than 60%. The sample was CD8+ T cells from PBMCs. All receptors come from a human donor in good health (CMV status not recorded). Some clones in this sample may be carry-over from other donors' samples. Both conserved end residues are part of each CDR3. Fields, in order: V gene, D gene, J gene, clone size, CDR3 DNA, CDR3 protein. A D gene is named only where the DNA matches it firmly. The listing skips clone size in some rows; elsewhere it reads once, few, many or a size class.

v_call: TRBV5-6; d_call: NA; j_call: TRBJ2-1; clone_size: NA; cdr3_nt: TGTGCCAGCAGTGAGGGTTCAAGCTCCTACAATGAGCAGTTCTTC; cdr3_aa: CASSEGSSSYNEQFF
v_call: TRBV20-1; d_call: NA; j_call: TRBJ1-4; clone_size: few; cdr3_nt: TGCAGTGCTAGGGGGGGGGATACATCAACTAATGAAAAACTGTTTTTT; cdr3_aa: CSARGGDTSTNEKLFF
v_call: TRBV18; d_call: TRBD1; j_call: TRBJ2-1; clone_size: many; cdr3_nt: TGTGCCAGCTCCCCGACAGGGGAGCATAAAGTTGAGCAGTTCTTC; cdr3_aa: CASSPTGEHKVEQFF
v_call: TRBV13; d_call: NA; j_call: TRBJ2-5; clone_size: NA; cdr3_nt: TGTGCCAGCAGCTTAAGGCAGGGGGGACGGGAGACCCAGTACTTC; cdr3_aa: CASSLRQGGRETQYF
v_call: TRBV6-6; d_call: NA; j_call: TRBJ1-5; clone_size: NA; cdr3_nt: TGTGCCAGCAGTCCAACGGGACTTATTAGCAATCAGCCCCAGCATTTT; cdr3_aa: CASSPTGLISNQPQHF
v_call: TRBV4-2; d_call: TRBD2; j_call: TRBJ2-1; clone_size: NA; cdr3_nt: TGTGCCAGCAGCCAAGATCGGACTAGCGGGGTCTACAATGAGCAGTTCTTC; cdr3_aa: CASSQDRTSGVYNEQFF
v_call: TRBV7-6; d_call: TRBD2; j_call: TRBJ2-5; clone_size: NA; cdr3_nt: TGTGCCAGCAGCTTATCACTAGCGGGGCGAGAGACCCAGTACTTC; cdr3_aa: CASSLSLAGRETQYF
v_call: TRBV28; d_call: NA; j_call: TRBJ2-3; clone_size: few; cdr3_nt: TGTGCCAGCAGTTTGGTGGTAGCGGGCACAGATACGCAGTATTTT; cdr3_aa: CASSLVVAGTDTQYF
v_call: TRBV11-2; d_call: NA; j_call: TRBJ2-5; clone_size: few; cdr3_nt: TGTGCCAGCAGCTCAACACAAGAGACCCAGTACTTC; cdr3_aa: CASSSTQETQYF
v_call: TRBV3-1; d_call: NA; j_call: TRBJ2-5; clone_size: few; cdr3_nt: TGTGCCAGCAGCCAGCCGGGGACCAAGACCCAGTACTTC; cdr3_aa: CASSQPGTKTQYF
v_call: TRBV5-5; d_call: TRBD2; j_call: TRBJ2-1; clone_size: NA; cdr3_nt: TGTGCCAGCAGCTTGGTAGCGGGGGGGCAGCATGAGCAGTTCTTC; cdr3_aa: CASSLVAGGQHEQFF
v_call: TRBV7-3; d_call: NA; j_call: TRBJ2-7; clone_size: few; cdr3_nt: TGTGCCAGCAGCTTAACGAGTTCGGGATACGAGCAGTACTTC; cdr3_aa: CASSLTSSGYEQYF
v_call: TRBV5-8; d_call: NA; j_call: TRBJ1-2; clone_size: few; cdr3_nt: TGTGCCAGCAGCTTGGGATCAGGTGGGGTCTTCTATGGCTACACCTTC; cdr3_aa: CASSLGSGGVFYGYTF
v_call: TRBV7-9; d_call: NA; j_call: TRBJ1-5; clone_size: many; cdr3_nt: TGTGCCAGCAGCTTAGGAGGGGAGGGACTACGAGAGCCCCAGCATTTT; cdr3_aa: CASSLGGEGLREPQHF
v_call: TRBV9; d_call: NA; j_call: TRBJ1-2; clone_size: few; cdr3_nt: TGTGCCAGCAGCGTAGACGGGGGCGATGGCTACACCTTC; cdr3_aa: CASSVDGGDGYTF
v_call: TRBV7-9; d_call: TRBD1; j_call: TRBJ1-1; clone_size: many; cdr3_nt: TGTGCCAGCAGCTTAGCGGGACAGGCCCATGAAGCTTTCTTT; cdr3_aa: CASSLAGQAHEAFF
v_call: TRBV7-8; d_call: TRBD2; j_call: TRBJ2-5; clone_size: many; cdr3_nt: TGTGCCAGCAAAACCGGGAGGGGACAAGAGACCCAGTACTTC; cdr3_aa: CASKTGRGQETQYF
v_call: TRBV7-2; d_call: TRBD1; j_call: TRBJ1-5; clone_size: many; cdr3_nt: TGTGCCAGCAGCTCGACAGGGTACAGTCAGCCCCAGCATTTT; cdr3_aa: CASSSTGYSQPQHF
v_call: TRBV20-1; d_call: NA; j_call: TRBJ2-5; clone_size: few; cdr3_nt: TGCAGTGCTAGACGAGAGCGGAACCTACAAGAGACCCAGTACTTC; cdr3_aa: CSARRERNLQETQYF
v_call: TRBV28; d_call: NA; j_call: TRBJ1-3; clone_size: few; cdr3_nt: TGTGCCAGCAGTTTCGGAATTGGAGGCACCATATATTTT; cdr3_aa: CASSFGIGGTIYF
v_call: TRBV20-1; d_call: TRBD1; j_call: TRBJ2-7; clone_size: NA; cdr3_nt: TGCAGTGCTAGAGACCGGGACAGGGATTCCTACGAGCAGTACTTC; cdr3_aa: CSARDRDRDSYEQYF
v_call: TRBV7-9; d_call: NA; j_call: TRBJ1-3; clone_size: few; cdr3_nt: TGTGCCAGCAGCTTGAGCGTGGCCCACTCTGGAAACACCATATATTTT; cdr3_aa: CASSLSVAHSGNTIYF
v_call: TRBV5-6; d_call: NA; j_call: TRBJ1-5; clone_size: many; cdr3_nt: TGTGCCAGCAGCTTTCTGGGTCAGCCCCAGCATTTT; cdr3_aa: CASSFLGQPQHF
v_call: TRBV4-2; d_call: NA; j_call: TRBJ2-5; clone_size: NA; cdr3_nt: TGTGCCAGCAGCCAAGACACGGGGGCAGAGACCCAGTACTTC; cdr3_aa: CASSQDTGAETQYF
v_call: TRBV27; d_call: NA; j_call: TRBJ1-1; clone_size: few; cdr3_nt: TGTGCCAGCAGTTTAGGGGGAAGTCCTGGGTACACTGAAGCTTTCTTT; cdr3_aa: CASSLGGSPGYTEAFF
v_call: TRBV28; d_call: NA; j_call: TRBJ1-6; clone_size: few; cdr3_nt: TGTGCCAGCAGTGCGGACACCTCCTATAATTCACCCCTCCACTTT; cdr3_aa: CASSADTSYNSPLHF
v_call: TRBV6-6; d_call: TRBD2; j_call: TRBJ2-4; clone_size: NA; cdr3_nt: TGTGCCAGCAGTTACTTCCTAGCGGGGGGTCTAACCAAAAACATTCAGTACTTC; cdr3_aa: CASSYFLAGGLTKNIQYF
v_call: TRBV11-2; d_call: TRBD1; j_call: TRBJ1-1; clone_size: few; cdr3_nt: TGTGCCAGCAGCTTAGTGCCAGGGGGCCGGACTGAAGCTTTCTTT; cdr3_aa: CASSLVPGGRTEAFF
v_call: TRBV7-2; d_call: NA; j_call: TRBJ2-7; clone_size: many; cdr3_nt: TGTGCCAGCAGCCCACTGGGTCCTGGATACGAGCAGTACTTC; cdr3_aa: CASSPLGPGYEQYF
v_call: TRBV11-2; d_call: TRBD1; j_call: TRBJ2-2; clone_size: NA; cdr3_nt: TGTGCCAGCAGCTCCGGGACAGCGAGAAACACCGGGGAGCTGTTTTTT; cdr3_aa: CASSSGTARNTGELFF
v_call: TRBV6-1; d_call: NA; j_call: TRBJ2-1; clone_size: few; cdr3_nt: TGTGCCAGCAGAGCCGAGCGTTACAGAGGCAATGAGCAGTTCTTC; cdr3_aa: CASRAERYRGNEQFF
v_call: TRBV11-3; d_call: TRBD1; j_call: TRBJ2-3; clone_size: NA; cdr3_nt: TGTGCCAGCAGCTACCACCACGGGACAGGGGGTCCAAAAAGCACAGATACGCAGTATTTT; cdr3_aa: CASSYHHGTGGPKSTDTQYF
v_call: TRBV4-1; d_call: NA; j_call: TRBJ2-2; clone_size: few; cdr3_nt: TGTGCCAGCAGACCTTTCGGGGGGCTGGACACCGGGGAGCTGTTTTTT; cdr3_aa: CASRPFGGLDTGELFF
v_call: TRBV7-3; d_call: NA; j_call: TRBJ2-7; clone_size: few; cdr3_nt: TGTGCCAGCAGCTTATCCGGGGACCCCTACGAGCAGTACTTC; cdr3_aa: CASSLSGDPYEQYF
v_call: TRBV29-1; d_call: TRBD1; j_call: TRBJ2-1; clone_size: few; cdr3_nt: TGCAGCGTTCAACAGGGGCCAAATCCCTACAATGAGCAGTTCTTC; cdr3_aa: CSVQQGPNPYNEQFF
v_call: TRBV7-2; d_call: NA; j_call: TRBJ2-1; clone_size: many; cdr3_nt: TGTGCCAGCAGCTTGGCTGGGACACTATACAATGAGCAGTTCTTC; cdr3_aa: CASSLAGTLYNEQFF
v_call: TRBV7-8; d_call: NA; j_call: TRBJ2-7; clone_size: NA; cdr3_nt: TGTGCCAGCAGCTTAATTCGGGACACCTCCTACGAGCAGTACTTC; cdr3_aa: CASSLIRDTSYEQYF
v_call: TRBV4-1; d_call: TRBD2; j_call: TRBJ2-2; clone_size: few; cdr3_nt: TGCGCCAGCAGCGCTAGCGGGGGCTCGAACACCGGGGAGCTGTTTTTT; cdr3_aa: CASSASGGSNTGELFF
v_call: TRBV6-5; d_call: NA; j_call: TRBJ1-1; clone_size: NA; cdr3_nt: TGTGCCAGCAGTTACTCTTACAATATGAACACTGAAGCTTTCTTT; cdr3_aa: CASSYSYNMNTEAFF
v_call: TRBV7-2; d_call: TRBD2; j_call: TRBJ2-3; clone_size: many; cdr3_nt: TGTGCCAGCAGCTTAAACCTAGCGGGGGGGCCACGGTCAGATACGCAGTATTTT; cdr3_aa: CASSLNLAGGPRSDTQYF
v_call: TRBV6-6; d_call: TRBD2; j_call: TRBJ2-1; clone_size: NA; cdr3_nt: TGTGCCAGCAGTTCGTCGACTAGCGGGGGGCCCTACAATGAGCAGTTCTTC; cdr3_aa: CASSSSTSGGPYNEQFF
v_call: TRBV14; d_call: NA; j_call: TRBJ2-1; clone_size: NA; cdr3_nt: TGTGCCAGCAGCCAAGTGTTTGGTTCGGGCGGTGAGCAGTTCTTC; cdr3_aa: CASSQVFGSGGEQFF
v_call: TRBV5-8; d_call: NA; j_call: TRBJ2-5; clone_size: NA; cdr3_nt: TGTGCCAGCAGCTTCTTTAACACAGGGATGGGAGAGACCCAGTACTTC; cdr3_aa: CASSFFNTGMGETQYF
v_call: TRBV19; d_call: NA; j_call: TRBJ1-3; clone_size: few; cdr3_nt: TGTGCCAGTATGGATGAGGGCTCTGGAAACACCATATATTTT; cdr3_aa: CASMDEGSGNTIYF
v_call: TRBV4-1; d_call: NA; j_call: TRBJ2-5; clone_size: NA; cdr3_nt: TGCGCCAGCAGCCAAGAAGGGGAAGGAGAGACCCAGTACTTC; cdr3_aa: CASSQEGEGETQYF
v_call: TRBV28; d_call: NA; j_call: TRBJ2-7; clone_size: NA; cdr3_nt: TGTGCCAGCAGTTTTCCGGCCACCGCCGGCTACGAGGTTGAGCAGTACTTC; cdr3_aa: CASSFPATAGYEVEQYF
v_call: TRBV7-6; d_call: NA; j_call: TRBJ1-1; clone_size: many; cdr3_nt: TGTGCCAGCAGCTTACTGTTAGGGGGGGACACTGAAGCTTTCTTT; cdr3_aa: CASSLLLGGDTEAFF
v_call: TRBV4-1; d_call: TRBD1; j_call: TRBJ1-5; clone_size: many; cdr3_nt: TGCGCCAGCAGCCAAACACCATTGGACAGGGGAGGCAATCAGCCCCAGCATTTT; cdr3_aa: CASSQTPLDRGGNQPQHF
v_call: TRBV6-5; d_call: TRBD1; j_call: TRBJ2-1; clone_size: NA; cdr3_nt: TGTGCCAGCCAACCGGGACAGGAAAACAATGAGCAGTTCTTC; cdr3_aa: CASQPGQENNEQFF
v_call: TRBV6-5; d_call: TRBD1; j_call: TRBJ1-2; clone_size: once; cdr3_nt: TGTGCCAGCAGTTTCCTTAGCGACAGGGGTGACGATGGCTACACCTTC; cdr3_aa: CASSFLSDRGDDGYTF